The next 15 T cell receptor beta chains were all read from a single sample in a study of T cells in Graves' hyperthyroidism and ophthalmopathy. RNA transcripts served as the template for amplifying TCR beta CDR3 regions. A first-round RT-PCR of the TCR CDR3 used the HTBI primer set. TCRdb re-analysed the multiplex PCR reads in MiXCR, keeping a single row per CDR3 protein. The table has about 380,000 distinct CDR3 sequences, around 20% seen once. Sequenced: blood. The receptors come from a man aged 18 to 29 with Graves' ophthalmopathy.

This clonotype showed up just a few times. V is TRBV6-2 or TRBV6-3 and J is TRBJ2-6, with D perhaps matching TRBD1 or TRBD2 (7 bases each). The CDR3 contains 14 residues. Germline assignment: CDR1 MNHEY and CDR2 SVGEGT. With 8 bases removed from V and 5 bases from J, the gap between germline ends came to 13 bases. DNA of the CDR3: TGTGCCAGCCATCAGGGGGGGCGGGCCAACGTCCTGACTTTC. This gives the protein CASHQGGRANVLTF.

This clonotype was detected only a few times. The J gene is TRBJ1-5, the V gene TRBV19, with D tentatively TRBD1 (6 bases). The CDR3 loop spans 16 amino acids. V shed 7 bases and J shed 5 bases, with 21 bases lying between them. Germline CDR1 is LNHDA and CDR2 is SQIVND (reference sequence). This CDR3 reads CASIIGHREGDQPQHF. CDR3 sequence (DNA): TGTGCCAGTATTATTGGGCACAGGGAGGGGGATCAGCCCCAGCATTTT.

J is TRBJ2-2 and V is TRBV20-1, with 8 bases matching TRBD1. Germline V gives CDR1 DFQATT, CDR2 SNEGSKA (reference sequence). The CDR3 totals 14 residues. V trimming: 3 bases; J trimming: 6 bases; junction bases outside the gene matches: 6. Here the CDR3 DNA reads TGCAGTGCTAGGTCAACAGGGGGTGCCGGGGAGCTGTTTTTT. As protein: CSARSTGGAGELFF.

The rearrangement links TRBV20-1 to TRBJ2-1; D tentatively reads TRBD1 or TRBD2 (5 bases each). The germline V gene has CDR1 DFQATT and CDR2 SNEGSKA (reference sequence). Trimming pared 5 bases from V and 7 bases from J, leaving 18 bases between. This CDR3 is 14 amino acids long. DNA of the CDR3: TGCAGTGCTTACTTGGGGACCTCCGGGAATGAGCAGTTCTTC. This translates into CSAYLGTSGNEQFF.

The chain links TRBV7-2 to TRBJ1-3; tentative D call: TRBD1 (6 bases). The germline V gene has CDR1 SGHTA and CDR2 FQGNSA. This CDR3 is built from 16 residues. V lost 8 bases to trimming and J lost 0 bases, with 17 bases between them. The CDR3 is CASGPGGSFSGNTIYF. DNA of the CDR3: TGTGCCAGCGGCCCTGGGGGCTCCTTCTCTGGAAACACCATATATTTT.

This clonotype has ten or more counts. The V and J genes are TRBV11-2 and TRBJ2-2, with D possibly being TRBD1 (6 bases). The CDR3 length is 15 residues. CDR1 SGHAT and CDR2 FQNNGV come from the germline V gene. V lost 5 bases and J 3 bases, leaving 13 bases between the germline ends. The CDR3 region has the DNA TGTGCCAGCAGCAACAGGGTTACGTACACCGGGGAGCTGTTTTTT. It specifies CASSNRVTYTGELFF.

The chain has TRBV5-1 and TRBJ2-1; the D is unclear. Germline V gene lookup returns CDR1 SGHRS and CDR2 YFSETQ. The ends were cut back, 5 bases at V and 0 bases at J, with 12 bases in the middle. This CDR3 comprises 15 residues. The CDR3 DNA reads as TGCGCCAGCAGTTTGAGCCTGAGCTCCTACAATGAGCAGTTCTTC. It specifies CASSLSLSSYNEQFF.

The chain employs TRBV4-1 and TRBJ2-7, with TRBD2 matching over 7 bases. V shed 3 bases and J 0 bases; nucleotides not matched to a gene: 5. The CDR3 has 15 residues. Germline V gene sequence: CDR1 MGHRA, CDR2 YSYEKL. CDR3 protein: CASSQLAAYSYEQYF. The CDR3, as DNA: TGCGCCAGCAGCCAGCTAGCGGCTTACTCCTACGAGCAGTACTTC.

The V gene is TRBV6-2 or TRBV6-3, the J gene TRBJ1-5, with D unresolved. Trimming cost V 6 bases and J 6 bases, with 18 bases left between them. The CDR3 spans 15 residues. Per germline, CDR1 MNHEY and CDR2 SVGEGT. The chain's CDR3 is CASSPDLSFPQPQHF. The CDR3 DNA sequence: TGTGCCAGCAGCCCCGATCTTTCCTTCCCTCAGCCCCAGCATTTT.

This CDR3 reads CASGPGGSNQPQHF. The DNA of the CDR3 is TGCGCCAGCGGTCCCGGGGGCAGCAATCAGCCCCAGCATTTT. The V gene is TRBV4-1, the J gene TRBJ1-5; D is possibly TRBD1 (6 bases). Germline CDR1 MGHRA, CDR2 YSYEKL. This CDR3 is built from 14 residues. Trimming stripped 8 bases from V and 1 base from J, with 12 bases between.

The chain uses TRBV28 and TRBJ2-2, with no clear D. Germline V lookup: CDR1 MDHEN, CDR2 SYDVKM. The CDR3 runs to 11 residues. V shed 6 bases and J shed 6 bases, with 5 bases lying between them. The CDR3 reads CASRVSGELFF. CDR3 nucleotide sequence: TGTGCCAGCAGGGTGTCCGGGGAGCTGTTTTTT.

This chain connects TRBV12-3 or TRBV12-4 to TRBJ1-1, with D unresolved. The CDR3 has 14 residues. Trimming left V 3 bases short and J 4 bases short, with 12 bases between. CDR3 region: CASSFTTEGTEAFF. The DNA for the CDR3 is TGTGCCAGCAGTTTCACGACGGAAGGCACTGAAGCTTTCTTT.

Only a few counts were recorded for this clonotype. V usage is TRBV6-1 and J usage is TRBJ1-2; TRBD1 is a possible D gene (6 bases). CDR1 and CDR2 from the germline V gene are MNHNS and SASEGT. V was trimmed by 5 bases and J by 8 bases, leaving 12 bases between them. This CDR3 comprises 12 residues. The CDR3 sequence is CASSFQGIGYTF. CDR3 nucleotides: TGTGCCAGCAGTTTTCAGGGGATAGGCTACACCTTC.

In this sample, this clonotype turned up many times. The V gene is TRBV5-8, the J gene TRBJ2-5; the D is unclear. V shed 4 bases and J shed 0 bases, with 10 bases lying between them. CDR1 and CDR2 (germline): SGHTS, YDEGEE. The CDR3 has 14 amino acids. The CDR3 loop reads CASSPRAYQETQYF. CDR3 DNA: TGTGCCAGCAGCCCCAGAGCTTACCAAGAGACCCAGTACTTC.

This clonotype appeared many times. The chain employs TRBV28 and TRBJ2-1; D might be TRBD1 (5 bases). Trimming pared 6 bases from V and 6 bases from J, leaving 9 bases between. In germline, CDR1 is MDHEN, CDR2 SYDVKM. CDR3 length: 12 amino acids. CDR3 sequence reads: CASSRQLNEQFF. The CDR3 bases are TGTGCCAGCAGCCGACAGCTCAATGAGCAGTTCTTC. Full variable domain (rest looked up from reference TRBV28 and TRBJ2-1): DVKVTQSSRYLVKRTGEKVFLECVQDMDHENMFWYRQDPGLGLRLIYFSYDVKMKEKGDIPEGYSVSREKKERFSLILESASTNQTSMYLCASSRQLNEQFFGPGTRLTVL.